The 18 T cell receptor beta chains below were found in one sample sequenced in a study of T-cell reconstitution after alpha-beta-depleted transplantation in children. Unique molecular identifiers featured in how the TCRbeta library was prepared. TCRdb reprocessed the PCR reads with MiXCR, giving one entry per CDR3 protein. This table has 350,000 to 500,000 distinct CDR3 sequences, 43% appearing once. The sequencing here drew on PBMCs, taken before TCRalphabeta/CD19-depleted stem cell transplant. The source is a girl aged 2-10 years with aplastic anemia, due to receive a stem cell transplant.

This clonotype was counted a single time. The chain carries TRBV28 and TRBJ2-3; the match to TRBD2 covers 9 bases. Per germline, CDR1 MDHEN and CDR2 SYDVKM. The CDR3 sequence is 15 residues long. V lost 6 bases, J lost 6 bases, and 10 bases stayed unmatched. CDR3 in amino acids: CASSLPRGTSDTQYF. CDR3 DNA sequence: TGTGCCAGCAGCTTACCGAGAGGGACTAGCGATACGCAGTATTTT.

This CDR3 reads CASSYSIIAGGPGFADTQYF. As DNA, the CDR3 is TGTGCCAGCAGTTACTCGATAATAGCGGGAGGGCCAGGGTTTGCGGATACGCAGTATTTT. This chain connects TRBV6-2 or TRBV6-3 to TRBJ2-3, with TRBD2 matching 11 bases. Germline V CDR1 and CDR2: MNHEY, SVGEGT. The CDR3 runs 20 residues. V was clipped by 0 bases and J by 6 bases; unmatched bases: 17.

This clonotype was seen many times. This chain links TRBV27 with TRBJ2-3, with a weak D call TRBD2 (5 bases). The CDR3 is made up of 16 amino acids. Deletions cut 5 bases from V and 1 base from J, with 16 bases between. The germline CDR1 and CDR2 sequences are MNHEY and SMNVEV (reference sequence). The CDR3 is CASSPAAGWGTDTQYF. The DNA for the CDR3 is TGTGCCAGCAGTCCCGCGGCGGGCTGGGGCACAGATACGCAGTATTTT.

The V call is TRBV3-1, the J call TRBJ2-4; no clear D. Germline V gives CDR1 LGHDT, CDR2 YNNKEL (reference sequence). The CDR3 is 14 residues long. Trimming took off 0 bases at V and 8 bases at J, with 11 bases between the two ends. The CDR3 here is CASSQDLESDIQYF. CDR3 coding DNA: TGTGCCAGCAGCCAAGATCTTGAGAGTGACATTCAGTACTTC.

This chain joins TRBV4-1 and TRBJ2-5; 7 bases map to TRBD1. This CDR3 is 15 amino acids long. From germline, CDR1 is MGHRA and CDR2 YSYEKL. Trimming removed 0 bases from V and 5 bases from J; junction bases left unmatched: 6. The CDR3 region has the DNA TGCGCCAGCAGCCAAGATCGTAGCAGGGGGGAGACCCAGTACTTC. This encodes CASSQDRSRGETQYF.

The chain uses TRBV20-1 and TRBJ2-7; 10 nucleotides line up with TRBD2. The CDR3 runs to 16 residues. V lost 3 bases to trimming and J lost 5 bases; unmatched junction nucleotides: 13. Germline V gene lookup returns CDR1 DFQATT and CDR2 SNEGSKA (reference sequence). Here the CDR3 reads CSASPSGRALINEQYF. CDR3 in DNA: TGCAGTGCTAGCCCAAGCGGGAGGGCCCTCATAAACGAGCAGTACTTC.

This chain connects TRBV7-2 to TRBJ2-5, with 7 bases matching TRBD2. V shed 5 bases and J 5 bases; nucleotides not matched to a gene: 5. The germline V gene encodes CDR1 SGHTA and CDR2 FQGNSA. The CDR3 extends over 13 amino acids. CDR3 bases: TGTGCCAGCAGCCTACTAGCGATGGAGACCCAGTACTTC. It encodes CASSLLAMETQYF.

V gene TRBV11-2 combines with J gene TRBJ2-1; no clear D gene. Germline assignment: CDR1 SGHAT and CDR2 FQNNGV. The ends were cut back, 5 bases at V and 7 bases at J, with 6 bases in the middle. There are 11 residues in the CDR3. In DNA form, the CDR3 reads TGTGCCAGCAGCCCGATTAATGAGCAGTTCTTC. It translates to CASSPINEQFF.

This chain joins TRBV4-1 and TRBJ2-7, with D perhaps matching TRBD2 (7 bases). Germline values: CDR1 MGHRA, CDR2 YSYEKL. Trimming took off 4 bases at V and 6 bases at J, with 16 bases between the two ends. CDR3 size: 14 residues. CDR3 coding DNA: TGCGCCAGCAGCCCGTGGGGGGGGGCCGGCGAGCAGTACTTC. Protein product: CASSPWGGAGEQYF.

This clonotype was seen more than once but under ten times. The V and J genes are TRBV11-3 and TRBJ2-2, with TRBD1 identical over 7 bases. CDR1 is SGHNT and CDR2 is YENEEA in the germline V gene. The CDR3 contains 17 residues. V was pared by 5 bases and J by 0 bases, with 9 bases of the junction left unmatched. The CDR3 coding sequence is TGTGCCAGCAGCGAGGGACAGAGGACGTCGAACACCGGGGAGCTGTTTTTT. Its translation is CASSEGQRTSNTGELFF.

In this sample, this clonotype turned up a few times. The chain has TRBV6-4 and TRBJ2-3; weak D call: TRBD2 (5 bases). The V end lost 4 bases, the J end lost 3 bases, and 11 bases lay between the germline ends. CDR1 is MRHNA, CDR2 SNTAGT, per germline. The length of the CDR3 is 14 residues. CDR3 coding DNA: TGTGCCAGCAGTGTCGGCCTAGCAACAGATACGCAGTATTTT. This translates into CASSVGLATDTQYF.

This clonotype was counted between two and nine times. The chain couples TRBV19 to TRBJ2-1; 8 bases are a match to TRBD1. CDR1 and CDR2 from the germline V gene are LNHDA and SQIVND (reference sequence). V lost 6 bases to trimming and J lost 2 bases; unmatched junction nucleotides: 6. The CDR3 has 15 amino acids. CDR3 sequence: CASSDRQGTYNEQFF. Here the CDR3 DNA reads TGTGCCAGTAGCGACCGACAGGGGACCTACAATGAGCAGTTCTTC.

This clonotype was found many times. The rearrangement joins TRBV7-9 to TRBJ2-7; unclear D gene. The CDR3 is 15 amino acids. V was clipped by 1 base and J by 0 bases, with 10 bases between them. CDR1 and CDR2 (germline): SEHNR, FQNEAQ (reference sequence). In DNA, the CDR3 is TGTGCCAGCAGCTTAGGGGAAACGGGCTCCTACGAGCAGTACTTC. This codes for CASSLGETGSYEQYF.

The CDR3 is CASSFERRKTGELFF. DNA of the CDR3: TGTGCCAGCAGCTTCGAGCGGCGTAAGACCGGGGAGCTGTTTTTT. The chain employs TRBV5-5 and TRBJ2-2; D perhaps matches TRBD2 (5 bases). V was shortened by 2 bases and J by 5 bases, with 13 bases between the two germline ends. The germline V gene encodes CDR1 SGHKS and CDR2 YYEKEE (reference sequence). CDR3 size: 15 residues.

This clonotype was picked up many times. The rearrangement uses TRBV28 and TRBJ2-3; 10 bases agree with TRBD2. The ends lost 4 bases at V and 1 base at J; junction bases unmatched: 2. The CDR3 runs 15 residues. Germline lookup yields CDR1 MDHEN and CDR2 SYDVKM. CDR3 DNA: TGTGCCAGCAGTTGGACTAGCGGAGGCACAGATACGCAGTATTTT. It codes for CASSWTSGGTDTQYF.

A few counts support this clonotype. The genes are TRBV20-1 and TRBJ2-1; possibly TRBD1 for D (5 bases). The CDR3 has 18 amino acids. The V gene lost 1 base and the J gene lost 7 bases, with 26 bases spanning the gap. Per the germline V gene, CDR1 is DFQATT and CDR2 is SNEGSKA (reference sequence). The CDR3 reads CSARAENSKQARWNEQFF. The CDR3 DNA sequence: TGCAGTGCTAGAGCGGAAAACAGTAAACAGGCCCGGTGGAATGAGCAGTTCTTC.

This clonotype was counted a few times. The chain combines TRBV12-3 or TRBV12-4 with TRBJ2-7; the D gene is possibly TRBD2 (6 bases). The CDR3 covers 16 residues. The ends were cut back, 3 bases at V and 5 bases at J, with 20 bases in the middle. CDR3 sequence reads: CASSLERVQGKNEQYF. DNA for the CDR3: TGTGCCAGCAGTTTGGAGCGGGTGCAGGGAAAGAACGAGCAGTACTTC.

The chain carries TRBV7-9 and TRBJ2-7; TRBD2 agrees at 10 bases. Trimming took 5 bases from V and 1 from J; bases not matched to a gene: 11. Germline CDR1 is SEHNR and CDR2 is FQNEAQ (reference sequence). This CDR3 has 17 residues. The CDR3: CASSPPGTSELSYEQYF. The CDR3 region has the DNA TGTGCCAGCAGCCCCCCCGGGACTAGCGAACTTTCCTACGAGCAGTACTTC.